This entry lists 14 T cell receptor beta chains sequenced from one sample in a study of spatial heterogeneity in lung cancer. Study outcomes and limitations: Higher tumor mutation counts went along with higher counts of expanded intratumoral alpha and beta TCRs.

No antigen has been identified for these receptors. Time point: sample taken at primary tumor resection. TCRdb recomputed calls from the 5' RACE reads with MiXCR, one row per CDR3 protein. The sample has about 1,500 distinct CDR3 sequences, more than 4.5% seen once. This specimen consisted of lung tumor tissue, obtained at surgery. Receptors were obtained from a female donor with early-stage non-small cell lung cancer.

This clonotype was observed many times. The library was designed around alpha chains, so this beta chain is a stray read whose abundance carries little weight. DNA for the CDR3: TGCGCCAGCAGCTCCTCCAGGACCACAGATACGCAGTATTTT. It codes for CASSSSRTTDTQYF. The rearrangement joins TRBV5-1 to TRBJ2-3, with unresolved D. CDR3 length: 14 amino acids. With 3 bases removed from V and 2 bases from J, the gap between germline ends came to 10 bases. The germline gives CDR1 SGHRS, CDR2 YFSETQ. The full variable domain, rest sourced from reference TRBV5-1 and TRBJ2-3, is KAGVTQTPRYLIKTRGQQVTLSCSPISGHRSVSWYQQTPGQGLQFLFEYFSETQRNKGNFPGRFSGRQFSNSRSEMNVSTLELGDSALYLCASSSSRTTDTQYFGPGTRLTVL.

This clonotype ranks as medium-sized. This beta chain represents an off-target read in a library built for alpha chains; its size is of limited meaning. The chain combines TRBV2 with TRBJ2-1; no reliable D call. CDR1 and CDR2 (germline): SNHLY, FYNNEI. The CDR3 spans 13 residues. V gave up 6 bases and J gave up 0 bases, with 6 bases separating them. In DNA, the CDR3 is TGTGCCAGCAGAAGGGACTCCTACAATGAGCAGTTCTTC. As protein: CASRRDSYNEQFF.

Within the sample, this clonotype is medium-sized. Because this beta chain is a stray read in a library intended to capture alpha chains, its abundance should not be given much weight. The genes are TRBV20-1 and TRBJ2-2; D call uncertain. V was clipped by 6 bases and J by 0 bases, with 11 bases between them. CDR1 and CDR2 from the germline V gene are DFQATT and SNEGSKA (reference sequence). The CDR3 length is 14 residues. The CDR3 region has the DNA TGCAGTGCAACCACCCCGACGAACACCGGGGAGCTGTTTTTT. Translation: CSATTPTNTGELFF.

Relative to its sample, this clonotype is medium-sized (0.01 to 0.1%). As an off-target read in a library built for alpha chains, this beta chain has a frequency of little significance. V is TRBV12-5 and J is TRBJ1-2, with D unclear. The length of the CDR3 is 15 residues. Germline-derived CDR1 and CDR2 are LGHNT and FRNRAP. V was shortened by 6 bases and J by 4 bases, with 18 bases between the two germline ends. CDR3 loop: CASGPNPGKLYGYTF. CDR3 coding DNA: TGTGCTAGTGGCCCTAACCCTGGAAAGCTCTATGGCTACACCTTC. Filled out from reference TRBV12-5 and TRBJ1-2, the complete variable domain reads DARVTQTPRHKVTEMGQEVTMRCQPILGHNTVFWYRQTMMQGLELLAYFRNRAPLDDSGMPKDRFSAEMPDATLATLKIQPSEPRDSAVYFCASGPNPGKLYGYTFGSGTRLTVV.

This clonotype is judged medium-sized (0.01 to 0.1%). A library prepared for alpha chains yielded this beta chain as an off-target read; its size is of little meaning. The rearrangement links TRBV2 to TRBJ2-3; 10 bases are shared with TRBD1. There are 15 residues in the CDR3. J was trimmed by 5 bases and V by 2 bases; bases with no gene match: 4. The germline V gene has CDR1 SNHLY and CDR2 FYNNEI. The CDR3 region has the DNA TGTGCCAGCAGTGAATTAGACAGGGGGCAAGATACGCAGTATTTT. This gives the protein CASSELDRGQDTQYF. Drawing the rest from reference TRBV2 and TRBJ2-3, the complete variable domain is EPEVTQTPSHQVTQMGQEVILRCVPISNHLYFYWYRQILGQKVEFLVSFYNNEISEKSEIFDDQFSVERPDGSNFTLKIRSTKLEDSAMYFCASSELDRGQDTQYFGPGTRLTVL.

By share, this clonotype ranks as medium-sized. This beta chain came through as a stray read in a library set up for alpha chains, and its size says little. Here the CDR3 reads CASSPMEGYEQYF. CDR3 sequence (DNA): TGCGCCAGCAGCCCCATGGAGGGCTACGAGCAGTACTTC. The chain couples TRBV5-1 to TRBJ2-7, with a weak D call TRBD2 (6 bases). Looked up from germline, CDR1 is SGHRS and CDR2 is YFSETQ. Trimming pared 4 bases from V and 3 bases from J, leaving 11 bases between. This CDR3 comprises 13 residues.

This clonotype is deemed medium-sized (0.01 to 0.1%). A library made for alpha chains picked up this beta chain off target, so its size means little. The chain employs TRBV7-6 and TRBJ1-3; 10 nucleotides line up with TRBD1. The CDR3 runs to 16 residues. The germline CDR1 and CDR2 sequences are SGHVS and FNYEAQ. V dropped 4 bases and J dropped 2; count of bases not matched to a gene: 5. In DNA form, the CDR3 reads TGTGCCAGCAGCTGGACAGGGGGTTCAGCTGGAAACACCATATATTTT. Protein product: CASSWTGGSAGNTIYF.

This clonotype is medium-sized within its sample. As an off-target read in a library built for alpha chains, this beta chain has a frequency of little significance. The genes are TRBV20-1 and TRBJ2-2; a possible D gene is TRBD1 (5 bases). CDR3 length: 15 amino acids. Between the trimmed V and J ends, which lost 5 bases and 5 bases, there was a span of 18 bases. Germline values: CDR1 DFQATT, CDR2 SNEGSKA (reference sequence). The CDR3 bases are TGCAGTGCTGAACTTTTCGACAGACAAACCGGGGAGCTGTTTTTT. Translating gives CSAELFDRQTGELFF.

In this sample, this clonotype is medium-sized. This beta chain is an unintended read in a library built for alpha chains; its size means little. The chain uses TRBV27 and TRBJ2-1; D gene unclear. With 3 bases removed from V and 4 bases from J, the gap between germline ends came to 10 bases. This CDR3 region has 14 residues. CDR1 is MNHEY, CDR2 SMNVEV, per germline (reference sequence). CDR3 loop: CASSFKGGYNEQFF. The CDR3, as DNA: TGTGCCAGCAGTTTTAAGGGTGGGTACAATGAGCAGTTCTTC.

This clonotype is labeled as medium-sized. This beta chain was picked up by a library intended for alpha chains and is off target, so its count carries little meaning. V gene TRBV20-1 combines with J gene TRBJ1-5, with D maybe TRBD1 (5 bases). V dropped 5 bases and J dropped 2 bases, with 13 bases sitting between them. The length of the CDR3 is 14 residues. Germline CDR1 reads DFQATT; CDR2 reads SNEGSKA (reference sequence). The CDR3 sequence: CSAGTLVGNQPQHF. The CDR3 coding sequence is TGCAGTGCTGGGACCTTGGTAGGCAATCAGCCCCAGCATTTT.

By share, this clonotype counts as medium-sized. As an off-target read in a library built for alpha chains, this beta chain has a frequency of little significance. The V call is TRBV12-3 or TRBV12-4, the J call TRBJ1-6; D is possibly TRBD1 (5 bases). The CDR3 runs 14 residues. Trimming took 5 bases from V and 8 from J, leaving 13 bases between them. The CDR3 DNA sequence: TGTGCCAGCAGTCCCTACCAGGGATATTCACCCCTCCACTTT. This translates into CASSPYQGYSPLHF.

Comments on this clonotype: Relative to the germline gene, one junction end is altered; a read error may explain this. Found in a library prepared for alpha chains, this beta chain is an off-target read, and its abundance has little meaning. In DNA, the CDR3 is TGTGCCGGCAGCTTAGTAGCGAGGGGGGCCAAAAACATTCAGTACTTC. The encoded protein is CAGSLVARGAKNIQYF. V and J are TRBV7-8 and TRBJ2-4; tentatively, D is TRBD1 (6 bases). The CDR3 sequence is 16 residues long. Germline CDR1 reads SGHVS; CDR2 reads FQNEAQ.

By its share, this clonotype is medium-sized. This beta chain lies outside the target of a library built for alpha chains; its clone size means little. The chain links TRBV12-3 or TRBV12-4 to TRBJ1-5; D call uncertain. Between the trimmed V and J ends, which lost 2 bases and 7 bases, there was a span of 9 bases. The CDR3 spans 13 residues. The chain's CDR3 is CASSLSGEQPQHF. For the CDR3, the DNA is TGTGCCAGCAGTTTAAGCGGGGAACAGCCCCAGCATTTT.

This clonotype is termed medium-sized. This beta chain is a stray sequence in a library constructed for alpha chains; its clone size is not meaningful. V gene TRBV28 combines with J gene TRBJ2-1, with 12 positions matching TRBD2. V shed 4 bases and J 10 bases; nucleotides not matched to a gene: 5. Germline CDR1 reads MDHEN; CDR2 reads SYDVKM. The CDR3 has 14 amino acids. The CDR3 DNA reads TGTGCCAGCAGTTCTCCGGGACTAGCGGGCGAGCAGTTCTTC. Its protein product is CASSSPGLAGEQFF.